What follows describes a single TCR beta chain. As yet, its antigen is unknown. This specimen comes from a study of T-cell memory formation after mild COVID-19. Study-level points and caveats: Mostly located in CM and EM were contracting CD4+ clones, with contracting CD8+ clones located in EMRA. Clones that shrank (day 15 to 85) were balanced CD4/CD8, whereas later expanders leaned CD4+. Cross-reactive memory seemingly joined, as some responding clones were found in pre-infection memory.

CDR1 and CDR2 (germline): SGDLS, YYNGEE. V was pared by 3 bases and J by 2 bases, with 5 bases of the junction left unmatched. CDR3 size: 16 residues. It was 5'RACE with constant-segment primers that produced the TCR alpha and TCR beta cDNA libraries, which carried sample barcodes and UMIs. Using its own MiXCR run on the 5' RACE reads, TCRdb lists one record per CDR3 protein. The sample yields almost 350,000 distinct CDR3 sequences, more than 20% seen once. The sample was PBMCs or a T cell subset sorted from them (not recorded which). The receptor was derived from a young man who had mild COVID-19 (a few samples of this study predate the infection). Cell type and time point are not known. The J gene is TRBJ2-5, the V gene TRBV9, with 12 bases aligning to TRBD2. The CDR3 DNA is TGTGCCAGCAGCGGTCAGACTAGCGGGGGACAAGAGACCCAGTACTTC. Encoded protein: CASSGQTSGGQETQYF.